The T cell receptor (beta chain) described here comes from a study of regulatory T cells in long-lasting Graves disease. Overall study results and limits: Preferential use of TRBV28, TRBJ1-2 and TRBJ2-5 was seen in persistent disease. Newly diagnosed Graves' patients had higher TCR diversity than persistent ones.

Arm-PCR of CDR3 regions and iRepertoire HTBI primers were used to build TCR beta libraries. As processed by the authors: Overall, samples carried approximately 56 TRBV and 14 TRBJ segments. TCRdb itself ran the multiplex PCR reads through MiXCR, one entry per CDR3 protein. The V and J calls reflect TCRdb's pipeline rather than the authors' work. The repertoire holds about 530,000 distinct CDR3 sequences, with 15% to 20% as singletons. The CDR3 spans 13 residues. Germline CDR1 and CDR2: MNHEY and SVGAGI. V was cut by 0 bases and J by 2 bases, with 3 bases left in between. As for time point: newly diagnosed GD, antithyroid drugs for less than 3 months. The TCR library was made from RNA that had been extracted from PBMCs in TRIzol. Staff took approximately 9.9 milliliters of peripheral blood and put it into EDTA tubes. This clonotype was counted between two and nine times. Its antigen is as yet unknown.

This sample was shared with a second study, whose subject was T cells in Graves' hyperthyroidism and ophthalmopathy.

The clonotype was recovered from a woman aged 35-65 years with Graves disease. Sequencing used peripheral blood mononuclear cells (PBMCs), obtained at new diagnosis, from a patient treated with antithyroid drugs. V gene TRBV6-5 combines with J gene TRBJ2-3; D is undetermined. The CDR3 bases are TGTGCCAGCAGTTACTCGTTCACAGATACGCAGTATTTT. Its protein is CASSYSFTDTQYF.